Listed here is a single T cell receptor beta chain. The data are from a study of blood T cell repertoires in COVID-19. Study as a whole: Sources were T cells, B-cell-depleted T cells, or PBMCs; the material itself was cDNA or gDNA.

V shed 7 bases and J 8 bases; nucleotides not matched to a gene: 11. There are 14 residues in the CDR3. The germline CDR1 and CDR2 sequences are MGHDK and SYGVNS. How the authors handled the data: It was from reference gene primer amplification that nucleated cell counts were estimated. Measured with immunoSEQ multiplex PCR; TCRdb has only the in-frame clones, and not every one. For V, J and clone size, that table is used; D and trimming come from the DNA. The sample contains 200,000 to 250,000 clones, just over 85% of which appear only once. Source material: peripheral blood. The V call is TRBV25-1, the J call TRBJ2-1, with 7 bases aligning to TRBD2. The sequence was collected from an elderly man with acute or convalescent COVID-19. The CDR3 DNA reads TGTGCCAGCACCACCCTAGCGGAGGGCTATGAGCAGTTCTTC. Translating it yields CASTTLAEGYEQFF.